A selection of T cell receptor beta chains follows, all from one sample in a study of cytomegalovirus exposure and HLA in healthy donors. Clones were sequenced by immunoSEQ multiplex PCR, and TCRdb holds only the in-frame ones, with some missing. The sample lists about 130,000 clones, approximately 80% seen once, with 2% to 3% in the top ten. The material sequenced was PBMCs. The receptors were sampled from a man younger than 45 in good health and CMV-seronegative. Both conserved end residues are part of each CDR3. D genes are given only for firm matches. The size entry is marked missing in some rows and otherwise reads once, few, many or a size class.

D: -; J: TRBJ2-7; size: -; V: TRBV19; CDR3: CASSKVGVAEQYF; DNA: TGTGCCAGTAGTAAGGTGGGAGTGGCCGAGCAGTACTTC
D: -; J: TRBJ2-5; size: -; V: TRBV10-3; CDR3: CAISEVTQETQYF; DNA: TGTGCCATCAGTGAGGTTACTCAAGAGACCCAGTACTTC
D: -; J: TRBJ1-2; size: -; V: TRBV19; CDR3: CASSIASPQYGYTF; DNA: TGTGCCAGTAGTATAGCGAGCCCTCAATATGGCTACACCTTC
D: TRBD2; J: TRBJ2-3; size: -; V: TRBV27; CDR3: CASNHLAGSTDTQYF; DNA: TGTGCCAGCAACCATCTAGCGGGGAGCACAGATACGCAGTATTTT
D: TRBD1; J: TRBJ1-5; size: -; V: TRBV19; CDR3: CASSYYGQGGQPQHF; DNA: TGTGCCAGTAGTTACTACGGACAGGGCGGTCAGCCCCAGCATTTT
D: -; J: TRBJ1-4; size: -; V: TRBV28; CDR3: CASTLTVSNEKLFF; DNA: TGTGCCAGCACTTTGACAGTCTCTAATGAAAAACTGTTTTTT
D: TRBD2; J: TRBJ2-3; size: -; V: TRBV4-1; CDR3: CASSQRLAGDTQYF; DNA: TGCGCCAGCAGCCAACGTCTAGCGGGAGATACGCAGTATTTT
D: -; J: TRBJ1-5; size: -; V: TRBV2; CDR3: CASSEVGGPQPQHF; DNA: TGTGCCAGCAGTGAAGTGGGGGGGCCTCAGCCCCAGCATTTT
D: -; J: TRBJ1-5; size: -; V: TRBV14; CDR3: CASSLTDNQPQHF; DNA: TGTGCCAGCAGTCTGACAGACAATCAGCCCCAGCATTTT
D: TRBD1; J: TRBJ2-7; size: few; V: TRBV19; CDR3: CASSIAETGSYEQYF; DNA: TGTGCCAGTAGTATAGCCGAGACAGGGAGTTACGAGCAGTACTTC
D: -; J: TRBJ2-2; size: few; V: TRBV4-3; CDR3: CASSQGGARDGELFF; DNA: TGCGCCAGCAGCCAAGGAGGGGCGCGGGACGGGGAGCTGTTTTTT
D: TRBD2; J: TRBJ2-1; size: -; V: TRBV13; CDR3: CASGSGLAGALGEQFF; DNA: TGTGCCAGCGGGTCCGGACTAGCGGGCGCACTCGGGGAGCAGTTCTTC
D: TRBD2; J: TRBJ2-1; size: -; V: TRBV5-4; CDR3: CASNLLSGRANEQFF; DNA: TGTGCCAGCAACCTCTTAAGCGGGAGGGCCAATGAGCAGTTCTTC
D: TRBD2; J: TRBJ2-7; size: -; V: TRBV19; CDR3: CASSNRELAVSYEQYF; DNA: TGTGCCAGTAGTAACCGGGAACTAGCGGTATCCTACGAGCAGTACTTC
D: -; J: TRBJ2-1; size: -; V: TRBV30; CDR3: CAWSYGGANEQFF; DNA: TGTGCCTGGAGTTATGGGGGGGCCAATGAGCAGTTCTTC
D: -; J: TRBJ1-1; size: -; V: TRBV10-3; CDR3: CAISPTATQDTEAFF; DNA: TGTGCCATCAGCCCCACCGCGACACAGGACACTGAAGCTTTCTTT
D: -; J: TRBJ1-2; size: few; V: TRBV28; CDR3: CASSFPCGYTF; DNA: TGTGCCAGCAGTTTCCCCTGTGGCTACACCTTC
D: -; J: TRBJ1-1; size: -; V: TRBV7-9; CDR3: CASSFPEGVNTEAFF; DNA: TGTGCCAGCAGCTTCCCAGAAGGGGTTAACACTGAAGCTTTCTTT
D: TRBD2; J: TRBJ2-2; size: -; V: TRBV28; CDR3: CASSLRLAYNTGELFF; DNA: TGTGCCAGCAGTTTAAGACTAGCATACAACACCGGGGAGCTGTTTTTT
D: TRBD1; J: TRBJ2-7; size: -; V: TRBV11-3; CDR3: CASSQGQESYEQYF; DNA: TGTGCCAGCAGCCAAGGACAGGAGAGTTACGAGCAGTACTTC
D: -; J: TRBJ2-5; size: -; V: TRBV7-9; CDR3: CASSQRAIAETQYF; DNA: TGTGCCAGCAGCCAGAGGGCCATCGCAGAGACCCAGTACTTC
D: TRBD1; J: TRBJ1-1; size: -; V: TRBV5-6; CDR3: CASSSRGGDRGLFIF; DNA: TGTGCCAGCAGCTCTCGCGGTGGGGACAGGGGGCTGTTTATCTTT
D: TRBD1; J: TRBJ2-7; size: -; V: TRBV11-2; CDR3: CASSTGTGYYEQYF; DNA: TGTGCCAGCAGTACCGGGACAGGGTACTACGAGCAGTACTTC
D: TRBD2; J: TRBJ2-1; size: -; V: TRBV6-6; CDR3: CASSYRVAGGNEQFF; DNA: TGTGCCAGCAGTTATAGGGTAGCGGGAGGCAATGAGCAGTTCTTC
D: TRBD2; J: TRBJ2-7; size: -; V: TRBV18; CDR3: CASSRTSGTYEQYF; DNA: TGTGCCAGCTCACGGACTAGCGGGACCTACGAGCAGTACTTC